The 23 T cell receptor beta chains reported below all come from one sample, sequenced in a study of blood T cells in healthy people across ages. Then a second PCR, running about 6 to 11 cycles, was carried out with a sample-barcoded 5' primer and a J-beta primer mix. Each CDR3 protein gets one entry after TCRdb re-called the 5' RACE reads with MiXCR. The sample has 1.5 million or so distinct CDR3 sequences; roughly 43% are singletons. The sample comprised blood. These receptors were taken from a woman between 18 and 29 years old in good health.

The V call is TRBV20-1, the J call TRBJ2-7, with TRBD2 as a possible D gene (6 bases). This CDR3 is built from 13 residues. The germline V and J ends were trimmed by 8 bases and 0 bases, with 14 bases remaining between them. The V gene's germline CDR1 is DFQATT and CDR2 SNEGSKA (reference sequence). The CDR3 nucleotides are TGCAGTACTCTAGGAGGGTCCTCCTACGAGCAGTACTTC. Translated, it gives CSTLGGSSYEQYF.

In this sample, this clonotype turned up a few times. The chain employs TRBV7-9 and TRBJ2-3; D unresolved. Germline values: CDR1 SEHNR, CDR2 FQNEAQ (reference sequence). V was shortened by 4 bases and J by 8 bases, with 16 bases between the two germline ends. The CDR3 is 14 residues long. The chain's CDR3 is CASSSRTGIGTQYF. In nucleotides, the CDR3 is TGTGCCAGCAGCTCGCGTACGGGTATAGGTACGCAGTATTTT.

As to this clonotype: This may be a read error: a much more frequent sequence differs by one nucleotide. The rearrangement joins TRBV7-2 to TRBJ2-5, with no clear D. The germline V and J ends were trimmed by 4 bases and 4 bases, with 7 bases remaining between them. Per the germline V gene, CDR1 is SGHTA and CDR2 is FQGNSA. The CDR3 contains 12 residues. The CDR3 bases are TGTGCCAGCAGCTATATCACAGAGACCCAGTACTTC. Translated, it gives CASSYITETQYF.

The genes are TRBV24-1 and TRBJ1-4, with D possibly matching TRBD1 (5 bases). The germline V gene has CDR1 KGHDR and CDR2 SFDVKD. Trimming removed 6 bases at V and 1 base at J, with 11 bases between. There are 15 residues in the CDR3. CDR3 amino acids: CATSWDGKTNEKLFF. CDR3 bases: TGTGCCACCAGTTGGGACGGAAAAACTAATGAAAAACTGTTTTTT.

V and J are TRBV4-1 and TRBJ1-2; D unresolved. CDR1 and CDR2 (germline): MGHRA, YSYEKL. The CDR3 spans 15 residues. V was cut by 0 bases and J by 4 bases, with 12 bases left in between. The CDR3 nucleotides are TGCGCCAGCAGCCAAGACGGTCTGGGAGGCTATGGCTACACCTTC. Its protein is CASSQDGLGGYGYTF.

The chain joins TRBV20-1 to TRBJ1-5, with 7 bases lining up with TRBD1. CDR1 DFQATT and CDR2 SNEGSKA come from the germline V gene (reference sequence). After removal of 0 bases from V and 3 bases from J, the junction contained 5 bases not matched to a gene. There are 15 residues in the CDR3. CDR3: CSAREKGADNQPQHF. The CDR3 DNA reads as TGCAGTGCTAGAGAAAAGGGGGCGGACAATCAGCCCCAGCATTTT.

The CDR3 here is CASTQGGFGKYEQYF. CDR3 DNA: TGCGCCAGCACCCAGGGAGGGTTTGGGAAGTACGAGCAGTACTTC. This sequence joins TRBV10-2 and TRBJ2-7, with 7 bases fitting TRBD2. The CDR3 is 15 residues long. Per germline, CDR1 WSHSY and CDR2 SAAADI. J gave up 4 bases and V 7 bases, and 13 bases lay outside the gene matches.

This chain links TRBV10-3 with TRBJ2-1; the match to TRBD2 covers 13 bases. The J segment lost 9 bases and the V segment lost 6 bases, leaving 8 bases of the junction unmatched. This CDR3 comprises 15 residues. Germline lookup yields CDR1 ENHRY and CDR2 SYGVKD. The CDR3 bases are TGTGCCATCAGCTTGGGACTAGCGGGGCGTCTTGAGCAGTTCTTC. Amino acids: CAISLGLAGRLEQFF.

The gene calls are TRBV11-2 and TRBJ1-2; no definite D call. V gave up 2 bases and J gave up 4 bases, with 8 bases separating them. Germline V CDR1 and CDR2: SGHAT, FQNNGV. CDR3 length equals 13 residues. The CDR3 protein is CASSLNSVYGYTF. The DNA for the CDR3 is TGTGCCAGCAGCTTAAATTCCGTCTATGGCTACACCTTC.

This clonotype was seen only a few times. The V call is TRBV7-2, the J call TRBJ1-2, with 7 bases identical to TRBD1. This CDR3 comprises 12 residues. CDR1 is SGHTA, CDR2 FQGNSA, per germline. V gave up 8 bases and J gave up 7 bases; unmatched junction bases: 7. This CDR3 is CASGQVVGGYTF. The CDR3 nucleotides are TGTGCCAGCGGACAGGTCGTGGGTGGCTACACCTTC.

The chain employs TRBV25-1 and TRBJ2-7; D unresolved. Germline V gene data show CDR1 as MGHDK and CDR2 as SYGVNS. The CDR3 length is 14 residues. Trimming took off 3 bases at V and 5 bases at J, with 14 bases between the two ends. CDR3 loop: CASSDHRRLDEQYF. DNA of the CDR3: TGTGCCAGCAGTGACCATCGCCGACTGGACGAGCAGTACTTC.

Ten or more counts support this clonotype. The V and J genes are TRBV6-5 and TRBJ2-1; D remains unclear. V gave up 4 bases and J gave up 2 bases, with 6 bases separating them. Germline V lookup: CDR1 MNHEY, CDR2 SVGAGI. The CDR3 totals 13 residues. The CDR3 spells CASSSATYNEQFF. DNA for the CDR3: TGTGCCAGCAGTTCCGCCACCTACAATGAGCAGTTCTTC.

CDR3: CASSQDPLPKYNEQYF. The CDR3 coding sequence is TGCGCCAGCAGCCAAGATCCGCTCCCCAAGTACAATGAGCAGTACTTC. V usage is TRBV4-3 and J usage is TRBJ2-5; D ambiguous. The CDR3 consists of 16 residues. V gave up 0 bases and J gave up 11 bases, with 22 bases separating them. Germline V gene lookup returns CDR1 LGHNA and CDR2 YSLEER.

This chain links TRBV15 with TRBJ2-1; no definite D call. The V and J ends lost 3 bases and 2 bases respectively, with 17 bases between them. CDR3 length equals 17 residues. Germline V gives CDR1 LNHNV, CDR2 YYDKDF (reference sequence). In nucleotides, the CDR3 is TGTGCCACCAGCAGTCCCCCAGAGAAGGATCCCTACAATGAGCAGTTCTTC. This sequence encodes CATSSPPEKDPYNEQFF.

The V call is TRBV5-1, the J call TRBJ2-7; 7 nucleotides match TRBD1. This CDR3 has 15 residues. The ends lost 4 bases at V and 1 base at J; junction bases unmatched: 8. Per germline, CDR1 SGHRS and CDR2 YFSETQ. CDR3 region: CASSPGTEVSYEQYF. In DNA form, the CDR3 reads TGCGCCAGCAGCCCCGGGACAGAGGTTTCCTACGAGCAGTACTTC.

The chain carries TRBV20-1 and TRBJ2-5; 7 bases fit TRBD1. The CDR3 sequence is 13 residues long. CDR1 is DFQATT and CDR2 is SNEGSKA in the germline V gene (reference sequence). Trimming at V came to 7 bases and at J to 6 bases, leaving 11 bases not matched to a gene. CDR3 sequence: CSVKLTGAKTQYF. For the CDR3, the DNA is TGCAGTGTCAAGCTAACAGGGGCAAAGACCCAGTACTTC.

This clonotype has just a few counts. CDR3 region: CASTTPGDTQYF. CDR3 nucleotide sequence: TGTGCCAGCACCACGCCCGGAGATACGCAGTATTTT. The V gene is TRBV7-9, the J gene TRBJ2-3, with D hard to call. This CDR3 comprises 12 residues. Germline CDR1 is SEHNR and CDR2 is FQNEAQ (reference sequence). V lost 7 bases to trimming and J lost 5 bases, with 10 bases between them.

The V gene is TRBV7-2, the J gene TRBJ2-1, with unresolved D. Germline CDR1 reads SGHTA; CDR2 reads FQGNSA. Trimming removed 2 bases from V and 7 bases from J, with 9 bases in between. The CDR3 loop spans 13 amino acids. The CDR3 bases are TGTGCCAGCAGCTTAACCCCGAAGAATGAGCAGTTCTTC. This gives the protein CASSLTPKNEQFF.

The chain has TRBV7-2 and TRBJ1-5; D is undetermined. CDR1 SGHTA and CDR2 FQGNSA come from the germline V gene. Trimming removed 2 bases from V and 3 bases from J, with 14 bases in between. This CDR3 comprises 16 residues. CDR3 amino acids: CASSLTPQRLNQPQHF. The CDR3 coding sequence is TGTGCCAGCAGCTTAACCCCCCAGAGACTCAATCAGCCCCAGCATTTT.

The sample holds a few counts of this clonotype. The V gene is TRBV6-5, the J gene TRBJ2-5, with 8 bases fitting TRBD2. CDR1 and CDR2 (germline): MNHEY, SVGAGI. The CDR3 contains 14 residues. V was pared by 6 bases and J by 11 bases, with 14 bases of the junction left unmatched. The CDR3 coding sequence is TGTGCCAGCAGGGGAGCGGGAGTCTACAATGAGCAGTACTTC. This translates into CASRGAGVYNEQYF.

The rearrangement links TRBV7-2 to TRBJ2-3; D is perhaps TRBD2 (6 bases). V lost 2 bases and J 1 base, leaving 13 bases between the germline ends. This CDR3 is 16 amino acids long. Per the germline V gene, CDR1 is SGHTA and CDR2 is FQGNSA. DNA for the CDR3: TGTGCCAGCAGCTTACCGCCAAGGAGGGGCACAGATACGCAGTATTTT. Its translation: CASSLPPRRGTDTQYF.

There are a few counts of this clonotype. The V gene is TRBV7-9, the J gene TRBJ1-2; D is undetermined. CDR1 and CDR2 (germline): SEHNR, FQNEAQ (reference sequence). Trimming took off 1 base at V and 0 bases at J, with 3 bases between the two ends. There are 13 residues in the CDR3. The CDR3 nucleotides read TGTGCCAGCAGCTTAGAGACTAACTATGGCTACACCTTC. It encodes CASSLETNYGYTF.

The genes are TRBV28 and TRBJ2-7, with unresolved D. The J call could be wrong; TRBJ2-5 is a better fit for the DNA end. The germline V gene has CDR1 MDHEN and CDR2 SYDVKM. This CDR3 comprises 8 residues. The CDR3 protein is CASETQYF. The CDR3 coding sequence is TGTGCCAGCGAGACCCAGTACTTC.